This T cell receptor (beta chain) was sequenced during a study of OX40 agonist ivuxolimab in advanced cancers. General study points: The study observed clonal expansion of CD4+ and CD8+ blood T cells by week 6 at 0.1 to 3.0 mg/kg.

Remarks on this clone: The antigen is unknown.

This table comes from immunoSEQ multiplex PCR, and its TCRdb copy is limited to in-frame clones, with some not included. The sample records 60,000 to 90,000 clones, around 80% being singletons. Specimen: CD4+ or CD8+ T cells sorted from blood, collected in a trial of the OX40 agonist ivuxolimab. This receptor was obtained from an adult with an advanced solid tumor such as melanoma, head and neck, liver or kidney cancer.

The CDR3 loop reads CASTSTDTQYF. Written as DNA, the CDR3 is TGTGCCAGTACGAGCACAGATACGCAGTATTTT. This sequence joins TRBV19 and TRBJ2-3; D uncertain. V was pared by 7 bases and J by 0 bases, with 2 bases between. CDR3 size: 11 residues. Germline V gene lookup returns CDR1 LNHDA and CDR2 SQIVND (reference sequence).